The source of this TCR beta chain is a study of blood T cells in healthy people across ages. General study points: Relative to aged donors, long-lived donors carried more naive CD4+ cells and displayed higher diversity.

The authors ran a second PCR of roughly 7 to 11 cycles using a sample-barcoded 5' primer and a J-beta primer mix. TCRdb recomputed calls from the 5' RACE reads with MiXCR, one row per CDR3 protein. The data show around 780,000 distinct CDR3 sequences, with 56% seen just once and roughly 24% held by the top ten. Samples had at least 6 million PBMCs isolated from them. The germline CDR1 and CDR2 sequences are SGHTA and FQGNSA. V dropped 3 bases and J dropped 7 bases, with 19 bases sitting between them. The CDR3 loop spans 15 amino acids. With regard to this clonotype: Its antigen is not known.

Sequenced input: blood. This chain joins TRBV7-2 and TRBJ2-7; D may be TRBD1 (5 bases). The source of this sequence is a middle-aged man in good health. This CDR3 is CASSLDPGLLGEQYF. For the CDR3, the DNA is TGTGCCAGCAGCTTGGATCCAGGGCTCTTGGGGGAGCAGTACTTC. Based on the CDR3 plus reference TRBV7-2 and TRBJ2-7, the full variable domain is GAGVSQSPSNKVTEKGKDVELRCDPISGHTALYWYRQSLGQGLEFLIYFQGNSAPDKSGLPSDRFSAERTGGSVSTLTIQRTQQEDSAVYLCASSLDPGLLGEQYFGPGTRLTVT.